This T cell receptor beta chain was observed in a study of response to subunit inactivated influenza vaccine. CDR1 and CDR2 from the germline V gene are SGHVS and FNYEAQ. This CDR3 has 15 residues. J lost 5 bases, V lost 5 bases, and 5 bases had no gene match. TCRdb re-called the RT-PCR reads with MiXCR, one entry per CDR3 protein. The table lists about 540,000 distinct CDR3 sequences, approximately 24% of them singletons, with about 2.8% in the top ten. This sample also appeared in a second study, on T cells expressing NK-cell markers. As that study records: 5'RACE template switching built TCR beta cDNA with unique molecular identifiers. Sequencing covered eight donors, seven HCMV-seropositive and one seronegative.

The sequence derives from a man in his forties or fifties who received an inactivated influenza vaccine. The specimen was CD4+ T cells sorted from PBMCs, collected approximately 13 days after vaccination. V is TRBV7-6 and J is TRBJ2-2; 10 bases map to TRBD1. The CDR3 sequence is CASSNRGQGTGELFF. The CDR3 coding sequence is TGTGCCAGCAGCAATAGGGGACAGGGGACCGGGGAGCTGTTTTTT.